This T cell receptor beta chain stems from a study of CD8 T cells in ankylosing spondylitis. From the 5' RACE reads, TCRdb called clonotypes with MiXCR, one entry per CDR3 protein. The sample includes some 200,000 distinct CDR3 sequences, around a sixth of them seen just once. V lost 8 bases and J 5 bases, leaving 13 bases between the germline ends. The germline CDR1 and CDR2 sequences are GTSNPN and SVGIG (reference sequence). CDR3 length: 12 residues. This clonotype was observed many times. This TCR was recovered from a male donor between 5 and 29 years old with ankylosing spondylitis or in good health (not recorded which). The chain employs TRBV30 and TRBJ2-4; D gene uncertain. Input material: blood, either unsorted or a sorted T cell fraction (not recorded which). The CDR3 DNA sequence: TGTGCCCTCGAGACACCTCAAAACATTCAGTACTTC. Its translation is CALETPQNIQYF.